Below are 8 T cell receptor beta chains sequenced from a single sample in a study of blood T cells in healthy people across ages. The authors ran a second PCR of roughly 6 to 12 cycles using a sample-barcoded 5' primer and a J-beta primer mix. Each CDR3 protein gets one entry after TCRdb re-called the 5' RACE reads with MiXCR. The table lists about 970,000 distinct CDR3 sequences, about 53% of them singletons. The source material was blood. The receptors originated from a woman between 55 and 75 years old in good health.

The rearrangement uses TRBV12-3 or TRBV12-4 and TRBJ2-5, with 9 bases fitting TRBD1. V gave up 0 bases and J gave up 2 bases; unmatched junction bases: 7. CDR3 length: 17 residues. CDR3 in amino acids: CASSLAGTGLKQETQYF. In DNA, the CDR3 is TGTGCCAGCAGTTTAGCCGGGACAGGGCTTAAACAAGAGACCCAGTACTTC.

This chain uses TRBV12-3 or TRBV12-4 with TRBJ2-5; D may be TRBD1 (5 bases). This CDR3 has 14 amino acids. V was cut by 6 bases and J by 1 base, with 12 bases left in between. This CDR3 is CASSRRGIQETQYF. CDR3 coding DNA: TGTGCCAGCAGCCGAAGGGGAATCCAAGAGACCCAGTACTTC.

This chain's CDR3 is CASSLVGGLGEQYF. CDR3 bases: TGTGCCAGCAGTTTAGTTGGGGGACTCGGGGAGCAGTACTTC. The J gene is TRBJ2-7, the V gene TRBV12-3 or TRBV12-4, with TRBD2 as a possible D gene (6 bases). The CDR3 totals 14 residues. The V gene lost 1 base and the J gene lost 7 bases, with 14 bases spanning the gap.

This clonotype was detected only a few times. This chain joins TRBV28 and TRBJ2-4; TRBD1 aligns across 8 bases. The CDR3 covers 18 residues. Trimming removed 2 bases from V and 3 bases from J; junction bases left unmatched: 12. Germline V gene data show CDR1 as MDHEN and CDR2 as SYDVKM. CDR3 residues: CASSLGPKTGVVKNIQYF. The CDR3 coding sequence is TGTGCCAGCAGTTTAGGTCCCAAGACAGGGGTAGTCAAAAACATTCAGTACTTC.

This chain joins TRBV20-1 and TRBJ2-1; 7 positions agree with TRBD2. Trimming cost V 2 bases and J 4 bases; bases outside gene matches: 8. This CDR3 has 15 residues. From germline, CDR1 is DFQATT and CDR2 SNEGSKA (reference sequence). The CDR3 coding sequence is TGCAGTGCTAGACCTCCGGGCGGGAGTTACAATGAGCAGTTCTTC. Encoded protein: CSARPPGGSYNEQFF.

The chain employs TRBV4-3 and TRBJ1-6; D not resolved. V shed 2 bases and J shed 10 bases, with 15 bases lying between them. Germline V gene data show CDR1 as LGHNA and CDR2 as YSLEER. The CDR3 loop spans 15 amino acids. CDR3 sequence reads: CASSQTRPDESPLHF. CDR3 sequence (DNA): TGCGCCAGCAGCCAAACCCGGCCAGACGAGTCACCCCTCCACTTT.

This clonotype was seen a few times. This CDR3 is CASSPNPAGELFF. CDR3 nucleotides: TGTGCCAGCAGCCCCAATCCCGCCGGGGAGCTGTTTTTT. The gene calls are TRBV7-2 and TRBJ2-2; D uncertain. The V end was cut by 5 bases, the J end by 6 bases, with 10 bases between. Germline values: CDR1 SGHTA, CDR2 FQGNSA. The length of the CDR3 is 13 residues.

This clonotype appeared a single time. The rearrangement joins TRBV9 to TRBJ1-4; 7 bases are shared with TRBD1. The trim removed 1 base at V and 5 bases at J, leaving 5 bases unmatched. The CDR3 totals 15 residues. Germline V gene lookup returns CDR1 SGDLS and CDR2 YYNGEE. DNA of the CDR3: TGTGCCAGCAGCGTAAGACAGGGTAAAAATGAAAAACTGTTTTTT. It encodes CASSVRQGKNEKLFF.